One sample yielded the 15 T cell receptor beta chains listed below, sequenced in a study of shared clonotypes between healthy human individuals. TCRdb's copy holds only in-frame clones and misses some; the assay was immunoSEQ multiplex PCR. The table shows 1.5 million to 2.5 million clones, with roughly 95% occurring only once. Only CD45RO-negative cells positively selected for CCR7 counted as naive CD8 cells, so terminally differentiated effector memory CD45RA+ cells were excluded. The sequenced sample consisted of naive CD8+ T cells sorted from blood. The receptor set was obtained from a young man in good health.

This chain connects TRBV14 to TRBJ2-3, with D unresolved. The CDR3 is 14 amino acids. Trimming removed 0 bases at V and 3 bases at J, with 7 bases between. CDR1 is SGHDN and CDR2 is FVKESK in the germline V gene. The CDR3 is CASSQEVQTDTQYF. As DNA, the CDR3 is TGTGCCAGCAGCCAAGAGGTGCAAACAGATACGCAGTATTTT. The whole variable domain, filled in from reference TRBV14 and TRBJ2-3, reads EAGVTQFPSHSVIEKGQTVTLRCDPISGHDNLYWYRRVMGKEIKFLLHFVKESKQDESGMPNNRFLAERTGGTYSTLKVQPAELEDSGVYFCASSQEVQTDTQYFGPGTRLTVL.

This sequence joins TRBV14 and TRBJ2-5; D might be TRBD1 or TRBD2, each matching 5 bases. V lost 0 bases to trimming and J lost 5 bases, with 10 bases between them. The length of the CDR3 is 14 residues. Germline CDR1 is SGHDN and CDR2 is FVKESK. CDR3 protein: CASSQEWWGETQYF. DNA for the CDR3: TGTGCCAGCAGCCAAGAATGGTGGGGGGAGACCCAGTACTTC. The full variable domain, in which reference TRBV14 and TRBJ2-5 provide the parts outside the CDR3, is EAGVTQFPSHSVIEKGQTVTLRCDPISGHDNLYWYRRVMGKEIKFLLHFVKESKQDESGMPNNRFLAERTGGTYSTLKVQPAELEDSGVYFCASSQEWWGETQYFGPGTRLLVL.

The chain carries TRBV7-6 and TRBJ1-4; tentative D call: TRBD1 (5 bases). The V end lost 3 bases, the J end lost 7 bases, and 12 bases lay between the germline ends. Germline V CDR1 and CDR2: SGHVS, FNYEAQ. This CDR3 spans 14 amino acids. DNA of the CDR3: TGTGCCAGCAGCTTCGACAGTAGTAGTGAAAAACTGTTTTTT. Its protein is CASSFDSSSEKLFF.

This clone was recorded only once. The chain employs TRBV9 and TRBJ2-2; D may match TRBD1 or TRBD2 (5 bases each). This CDR3 contains 17 residues. Trimming shortened V by 0 bases and J by 2 bases, and 14 bases separated the two germline ends. Germline CDR1 reads SGDLS; CDR2 reads YYNGEE. The CDR3 sequence: CASSVAGDPVNTGELFF. For the CDR3, the DNA is TGTGCCAGCAGCGTAGCTGGGGACCCCGTTAACACCGGGGAGCTGTTTTTT.

About this clone itself: Within the sample, other DNA sequences also encode this same CDR3. CDR3 loop: CASSPGLGTDTQYF. CDR3 coding DNA: TGCGCCAGCAGCCCCGGACTGGGGACAGATACGCAGTATTTT. This chain links TRBV4-3 with TRBJ2-3; TRBD2 is a possible D gene (5 bases). The CDR3 runs to 14 residues. Germline V gene sequence: CDR1 LGHNA, CDR2 YSLEER. Trimming took off 4 bases at V and 3 bases at J, with 11 bases between the two ends.

The V call is TRBV30, the J call TRBJ2-5; the D is unclear. The germline V gene has CDR1 GTSNPN and CDR2 SVGIG (reference sequence). The CDR3 spans 11 residues. Trimming removed 4 bases from V and 7 bases from J, with 10 bases in between. CDR3 protein: CAWITPGTQYF. In nucleotides, the CDR3 is TGTGCCTGGATTACACCCGGGACCCAGTACTTC.

The chain employs TRBV7-2 and TRBJ1-5; D ambiguous. This CDR3 is 16 amino acids long. The germline CDR1 and CDR2 sequences are SGHTA and FQGNSA. Trimming pared 0 bases from V and 1 base from J, leaving 10 bases between. CDR3: CASSLAAGQSNQPQHF. Written as DNA, the CDR3 is TGTGCCAGCAGCTTAGCGGCAGGCCAGAGCAATCAGCCCCAGCATTTT.

The chain uses TRBV9 and TRBJ2-2, with 7 bases aligning to TRBD1. The length of the CDR3 is 15 residues. Germline V gene lookup returns CDR1 SGDLS and CDR2 YYNGEE. J gave up 4 bases and V 3 bases, and 6 bases lay outside the gene matches. In DNA, the CDR3 is TGTGCCAGCAGCGGTACCGGGACAGCCACCGGGGAGCTGTTTTTT. The encoded protein is CASSGTGTATGELFF.

The chain couples TRBV29-1 to TRBJ2-1; 7 positions match TRBD2. The germline gives CDR1 SQVTM, CDR2 ANQGSEA. The CDR3 spans 14 residues. CDR3 in DNA: TGCAGTCCTCGGGGAGGGAGGGACTACAATGAGCAGTTCTTC. Protein product: CSPRGGRDYNEQFF.

The chain combines TRBV9 with TRBJ2-3; D gene uncertain. The CDR3 extends over 14 amino acids. CDR1 is SGDLS, CDR2 YYNGEE, per germline. The V end was cut by 0 bases, the J end by 2 bases, with 7 bases between. For the CDR3, the DNA is TGTGCCAGCAGCGTAGTGGACCACACAGATACGCAGTATTTT. Its translation: CASSVVDHTDTQYF.

The table lists this clone with a count of one. The chain couples TRBV7-9 to TRBJ2-1; D may be TRBD2 (6 bases). CDR3 length: 13 amino acids. Per the germline V gene, CDR1 is SEHNR and CDR2 is FQNEAQ (reference sequence). Trimming shortened V by 1 base and J by 9 bases, and 10 bases separated the two germline ends. The CDR3 coding sequence is TGTGCCAGCAGCTTAGAGGACGGGGGTGAGCAGTTCTTC. This encodes CASSLEDGGEQFF.

The chain couples TRBV6-6 to TRBJ1-1; no firm D call. The CDR3 is 14 amino acids. Trimming pared 6 bases from V and 0 bases from J, leaving 11 bases between. In germline, CDR1 is MNHNY, CDR2 SVGAGI (reference sequence). The CDR3 sequence is CASRPQVLNTEAFF. DNA of the CDR3: TGTGCCAGCAGGCCTCAGGTTCTGAACACTGAAGCTTTCTTT.

The CDR3 loop is CASSFRMTYEQYF. The CDR3 DNA sequence: TGTGCCAGCAGCTTCAGGATGACCTACGAGCAGTACTTC. This chain links TRBV7-2 with TRBJ2-7; D unclear. Germline-derived CDR1 and CDR2 are SGHTA and FQGNSA. With 3 bases removed from V and 2 bases from J, the gap between germline ends came to 8 bases. The CDR3 spans 13 residues.

V usage is TRBV4-3 and J usage is TRBJ2-7; D tentatively fits TRBD1 or TRBD2 (5 bases each). This CDR3 comprises 15 residues. Per the germline V gene, CDR1 is LGHNA and CDR2 is YSLEER. Trimming pared 4 bases from V and 6 bases from J, leaving 19 bases between. CDR3: CASSPFRDASGEQYF. In nucleotides, the CDR3 is TGCGCCAGCAGCCCCTTCAGGGACGCCTCAGGCGAGCAGTACTTC.

Points on this clone: The junction does not match germline at one end; this may be a read error. CDR3: CASRRGPYPCF. The CDR3 DNA sequence: TGTGCCAGCAGAAGAGGACCATACCCCTGTTTC. The V call is TRBV2, the J call TRBJ2-4; no firm D call. This CDR3 comprises 11 residues. The germline CDR1 and CDR2 sequences are SNHLY and FYNNEI.